The text below deals with one TCR beta chain. CDR1 SGDLS and CDR2 YYNGEE come from the germline V gene. The CDR3 covers 13 residues. With 3 bases removed from V and 3 bases from J, the gap between germline ends came to 8 bases. PCR used 60 Vbeta primers and 13 Jbeta primers. Only in-frame clones appear in the TCRdb table, and some are missing; sequencing was by immunoSEQ multiplex PCR. The sample records 75,000 to 95,000 clones, approximately 80% being singletons. This entry comes from a study of cytomegalovirus exposure and HLA in healthy donors. This clonotype originated in a human donor in good health. The chain employs TRBV9 and TRBJ2-3, with D perhaps matching TRBD2 (6 bases). Sample: PBMCs. CDR3 in DNA: TGTGCCAGCAGCGCTGGGACTACAGATACGCAGTATTTT. It encodes CASSAGTTDTQYF. Filled out from reference TRBV9 and TRBJ2-3, the complete variable domain reads DSGVTQTPKHLITATGQRVTLRCSPRSGDLSVYWYQQSLDQGLQFLIQYYNGEERAKGNILERFSAQQFPDLHSELNLSSLELGDSALYFCASSAGTTDTQYFGPGTRLTVL.